This T cell receptor (beta chain) originates from a study of blood T cell repertoires in COVID-19. In the study overall: The origin of the acute and convalescent COVID-19 samples was the United States, Italy and Spain. Sources were T cells, B-cell-depleted T cells, or PBMCs; the material itself was cDNA or gDNA.

Original analysis: Amplification with reference gene primers provided the estimates of nucleated cell counts. Clones were read by immunoSEQ multiplex PCR, and TCRdb kept only the in-frame ones, dropping some. Clone size and V and J calls were adopted from that table, with D and trimming inferred from the DNA. This table holds about 190,000 clones, over 70% found once. The material sequenced was peripheral blood. The TCR was taken from a man in his sixties with acute or convalescent COVID-19.

CDR3 protein: CARSGGGADTGELFF. The CDR3 DNA reads as TGTGCCAGAAGCGGTGGCGGGGCGGACACCGGGGAGCTGTTTTTT. The J gene is TRBJ2-2, the V gene TRBV5-3; TRBD2 is a possible D gene (6 bases). TRBV5-3 is an ORF for which the function is uncertain. CDR3 length: 15 amino acids. The ends were cut back, 4 bases at V and 3 bases at J, with 13 bases in the middle.